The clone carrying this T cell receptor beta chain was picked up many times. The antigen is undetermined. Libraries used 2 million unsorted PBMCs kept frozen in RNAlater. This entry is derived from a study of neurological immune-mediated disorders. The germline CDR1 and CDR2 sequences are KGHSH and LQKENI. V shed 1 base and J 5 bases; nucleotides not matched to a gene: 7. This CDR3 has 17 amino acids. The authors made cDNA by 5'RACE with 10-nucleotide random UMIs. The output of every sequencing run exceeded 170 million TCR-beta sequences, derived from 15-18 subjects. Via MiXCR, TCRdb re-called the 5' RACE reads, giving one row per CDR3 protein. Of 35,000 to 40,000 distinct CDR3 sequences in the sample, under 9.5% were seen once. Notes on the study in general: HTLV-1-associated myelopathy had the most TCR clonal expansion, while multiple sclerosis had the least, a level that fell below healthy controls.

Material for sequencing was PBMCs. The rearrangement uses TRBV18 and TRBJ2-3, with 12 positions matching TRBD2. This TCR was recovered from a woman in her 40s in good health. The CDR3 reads CASSPRRLAGVEDTQYF. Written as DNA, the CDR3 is TGTGCCAGCTCACCACGAAGACTAGCGGGAGTGGAAGATACGCAGTATTTT.